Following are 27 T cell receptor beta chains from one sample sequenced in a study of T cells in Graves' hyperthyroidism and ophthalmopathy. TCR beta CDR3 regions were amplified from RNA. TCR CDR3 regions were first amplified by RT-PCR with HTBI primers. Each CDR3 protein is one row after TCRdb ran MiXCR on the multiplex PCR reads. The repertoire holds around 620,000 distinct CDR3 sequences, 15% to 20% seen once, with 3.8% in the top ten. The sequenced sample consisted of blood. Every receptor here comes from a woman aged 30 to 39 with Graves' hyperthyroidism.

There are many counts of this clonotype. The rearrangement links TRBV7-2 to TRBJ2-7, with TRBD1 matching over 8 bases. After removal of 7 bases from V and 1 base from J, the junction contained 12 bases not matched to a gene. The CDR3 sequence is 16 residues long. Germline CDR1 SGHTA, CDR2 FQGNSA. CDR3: CASTPRSGTGSYEQYF. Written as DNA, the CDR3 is TGTGCCAGCACCCCCCGCTCCGGGACAGGATCCTACGAGCAGTACTTC.

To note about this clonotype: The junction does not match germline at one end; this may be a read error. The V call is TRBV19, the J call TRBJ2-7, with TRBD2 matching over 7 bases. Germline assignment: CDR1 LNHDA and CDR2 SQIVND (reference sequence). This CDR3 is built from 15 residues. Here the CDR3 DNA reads TGTGCCAGTAGTATAGGAGCGGGATATCGGTACGAGCGGTACTTC. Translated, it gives CASSIGAGYRYERYF.

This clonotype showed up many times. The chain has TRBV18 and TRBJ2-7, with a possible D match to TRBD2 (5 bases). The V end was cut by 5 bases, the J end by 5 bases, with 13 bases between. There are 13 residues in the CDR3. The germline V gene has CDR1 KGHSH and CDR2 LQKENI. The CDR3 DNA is TGTGCCAGCTCAACCTTACGGGGAGACGAGCAGTACTTC. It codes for CASSTLRGDEQYF. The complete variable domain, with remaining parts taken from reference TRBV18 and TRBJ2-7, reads NAGVMQNPRHLVRRRGQEARLRCSPMKGHSHVYWYRQLPEEGLKFMVYLQKENIIDESGMPKERFSAEFPKEGPSILRIQQVVRGDSAAYFCASSTLRGDEQYFGPGTRLTVT.

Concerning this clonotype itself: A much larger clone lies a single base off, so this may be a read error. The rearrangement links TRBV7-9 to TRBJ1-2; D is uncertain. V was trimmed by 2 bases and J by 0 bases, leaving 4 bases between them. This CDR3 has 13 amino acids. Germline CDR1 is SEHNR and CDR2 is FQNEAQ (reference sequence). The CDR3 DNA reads TGTGCCAGCAGCTTACAGACTAACTATGGCTACACCTTC. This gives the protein CASSLQTNYGYTF. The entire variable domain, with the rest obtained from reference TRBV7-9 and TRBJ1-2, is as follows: DTGVSQNPRHKITKRGQNVTFRCDPISEHNRLYWYRQTLGQGPEFLTYFQNEAQLEKSRLLSDRFSAERPKGSFSTLEIQRTEQGDSAMYLCASSLQTNYGYTFGSGTRLTVV.

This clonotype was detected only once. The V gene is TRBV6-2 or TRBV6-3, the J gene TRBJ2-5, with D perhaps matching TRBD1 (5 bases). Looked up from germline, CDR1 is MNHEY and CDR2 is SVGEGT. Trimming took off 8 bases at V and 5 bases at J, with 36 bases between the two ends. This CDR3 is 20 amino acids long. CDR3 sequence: CASSPDLGAGIRAARETQYF. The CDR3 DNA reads TGTGCCAGCTCACCCGACTTGGGTGCAGGGATAAGAGCCGCGCGGGAGACCCAGTACTTC.

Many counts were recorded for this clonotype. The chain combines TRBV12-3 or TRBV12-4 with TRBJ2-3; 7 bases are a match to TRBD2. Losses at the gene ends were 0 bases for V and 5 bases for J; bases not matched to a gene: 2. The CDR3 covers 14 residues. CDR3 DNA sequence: TGTGCCAGCAGTTTAGCGGGGGGGGGAGATACGCAGTATTTT. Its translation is CASSLAGGGDTQYF.

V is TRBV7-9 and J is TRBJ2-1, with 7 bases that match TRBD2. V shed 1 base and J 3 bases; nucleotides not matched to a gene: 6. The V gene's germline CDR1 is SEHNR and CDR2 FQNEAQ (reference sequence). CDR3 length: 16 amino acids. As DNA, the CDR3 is TGTGCCAGCAGCTTAGATGATGGGAGGGGCTACAATGAGCAGTTCTTC. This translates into CASSLDDGRGYNEQFF.

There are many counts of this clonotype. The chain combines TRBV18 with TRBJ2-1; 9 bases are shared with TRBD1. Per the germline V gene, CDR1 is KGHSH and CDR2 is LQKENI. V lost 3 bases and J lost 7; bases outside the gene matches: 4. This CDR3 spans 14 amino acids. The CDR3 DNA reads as TGTGCCAGCTCACCCGGGACAGGGTGGAATGAGCAGTTCTTC. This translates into CASSPGTGWNEQFF. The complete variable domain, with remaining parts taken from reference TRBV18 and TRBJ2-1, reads NAGVMQNPRHLVRRRGQEARLRCSPMKGHSHVYWYRQLPEEGLKFMVYLQKENIIDESGMPKERFSAEFPKEGPSILRIQQVVRGDSAAYFCASSPGTGWNEQFFGPGTRLTVL.

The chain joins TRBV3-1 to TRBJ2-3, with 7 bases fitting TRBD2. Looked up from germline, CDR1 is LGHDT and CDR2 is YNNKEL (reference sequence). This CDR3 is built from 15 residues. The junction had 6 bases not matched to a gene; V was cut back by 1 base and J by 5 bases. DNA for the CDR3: TGTGCCAGCAGCCAAGGGGGGAGGGCCGTAGATACGCAGTATTTT. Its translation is CASSQGGRAVDTQYF.

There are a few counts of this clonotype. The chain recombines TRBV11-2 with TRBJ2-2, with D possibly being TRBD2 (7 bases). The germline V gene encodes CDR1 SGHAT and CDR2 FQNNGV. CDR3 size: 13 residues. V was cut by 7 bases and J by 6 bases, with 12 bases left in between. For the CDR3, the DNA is TGTGCCAGCATACGGGGGGCGGCCGGGGAGCTGTTTTTT. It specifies CASIRGAAGELFF.

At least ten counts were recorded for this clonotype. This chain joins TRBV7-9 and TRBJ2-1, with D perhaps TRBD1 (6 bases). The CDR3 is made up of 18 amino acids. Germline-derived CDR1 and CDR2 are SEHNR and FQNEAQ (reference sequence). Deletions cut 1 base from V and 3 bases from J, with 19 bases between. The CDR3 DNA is TGTGCCAGCAGCTTAGACCGCACAGGGTCCCGACACTACAATGAGCAGTTCTTC. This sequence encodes CASSLDRTGSRHYNEQFF.

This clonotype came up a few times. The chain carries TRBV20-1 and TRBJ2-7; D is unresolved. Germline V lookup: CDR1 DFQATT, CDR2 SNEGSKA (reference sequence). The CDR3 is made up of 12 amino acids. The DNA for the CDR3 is TGCAGCGCCAATGACGGATCCTACGAGCAGTACTTC. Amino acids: CSANDGSYEQYF.

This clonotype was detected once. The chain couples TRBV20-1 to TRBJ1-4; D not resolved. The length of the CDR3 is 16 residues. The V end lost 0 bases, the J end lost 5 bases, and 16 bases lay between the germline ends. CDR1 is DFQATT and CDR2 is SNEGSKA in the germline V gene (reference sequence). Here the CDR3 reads CSARDMGSGPNEKLFF. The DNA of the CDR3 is TGCAGTGCTAGAGATATGGGGAGCGGTCCCAATGAAAAACTGTTTTTT.

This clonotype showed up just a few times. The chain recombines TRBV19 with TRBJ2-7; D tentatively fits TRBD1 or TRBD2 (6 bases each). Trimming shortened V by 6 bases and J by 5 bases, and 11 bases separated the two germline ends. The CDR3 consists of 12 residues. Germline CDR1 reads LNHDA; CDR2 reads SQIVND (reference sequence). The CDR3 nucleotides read TGTGCCAGTAGCAAGGGGGGAGACGAGCAGTACTTC. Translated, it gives CASSKGGDEQYF.

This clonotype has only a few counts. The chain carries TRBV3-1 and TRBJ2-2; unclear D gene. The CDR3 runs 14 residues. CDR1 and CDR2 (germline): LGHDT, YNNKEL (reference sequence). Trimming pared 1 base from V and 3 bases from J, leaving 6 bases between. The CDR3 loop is CASSQGHDTGELFF. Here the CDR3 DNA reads TGTGCCAGCAGCCAAGGACATGACACCGGGGAGCTGTTTTTT.

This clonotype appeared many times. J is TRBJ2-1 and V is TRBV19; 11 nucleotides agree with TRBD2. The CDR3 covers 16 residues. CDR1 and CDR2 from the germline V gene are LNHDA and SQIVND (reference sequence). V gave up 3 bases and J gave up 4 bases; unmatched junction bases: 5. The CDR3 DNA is TGTGCCAGTAGTATGTCCCCTAGCGGGAGGTACAATGAGCAGTTCTTC. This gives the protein CASSMSPSGRYNEQFF. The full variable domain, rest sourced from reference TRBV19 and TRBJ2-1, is DGGITQSPKYLFRKEGQNVTLSCEQNLNHDAMYWYRQDPGQGLRLIYYSQIVNDFQKGDIAEGYSVSREKKESFPLTVTSAQKNPTAFYLCASSMSPSGRYNEQFFGPGTRLTVL.

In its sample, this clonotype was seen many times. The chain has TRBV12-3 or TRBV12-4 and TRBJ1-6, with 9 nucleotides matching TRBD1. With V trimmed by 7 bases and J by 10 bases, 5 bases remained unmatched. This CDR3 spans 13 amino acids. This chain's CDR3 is CASTPDRGSPLHF. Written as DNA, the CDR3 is TGTGCCAGCACCCCGGACAGGGGCTCACCCCTCCACTTT.

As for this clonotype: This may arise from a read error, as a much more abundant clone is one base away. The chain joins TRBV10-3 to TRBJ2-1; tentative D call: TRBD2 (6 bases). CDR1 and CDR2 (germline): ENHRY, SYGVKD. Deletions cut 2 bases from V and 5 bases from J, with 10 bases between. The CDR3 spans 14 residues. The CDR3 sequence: CAISELGTHNEQFF. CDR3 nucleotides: TGTGCCATCAGTGAGCTCGGGACTCACAATGAGCAGTTCTTC.

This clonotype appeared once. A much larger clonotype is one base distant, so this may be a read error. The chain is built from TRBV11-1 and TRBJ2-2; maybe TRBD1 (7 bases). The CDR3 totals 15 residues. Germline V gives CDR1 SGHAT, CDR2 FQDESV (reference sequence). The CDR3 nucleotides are TGTGCCAGCCGGGCGGGGCTGGACAGGACCGGGGAGCTGGTTTTT. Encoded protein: CASRAGLDRTGELVF. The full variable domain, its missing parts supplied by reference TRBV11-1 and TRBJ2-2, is EAEVAQSPRYKITEKSQAVAFWCDPISGHATLYWYRQILGQGPELLVQFQDESVVDDSQLPKDRFSAERLKGVDSTLKIQPAELGDSAMYLCASRAGLDRTGELVFGEGSRLTVL.

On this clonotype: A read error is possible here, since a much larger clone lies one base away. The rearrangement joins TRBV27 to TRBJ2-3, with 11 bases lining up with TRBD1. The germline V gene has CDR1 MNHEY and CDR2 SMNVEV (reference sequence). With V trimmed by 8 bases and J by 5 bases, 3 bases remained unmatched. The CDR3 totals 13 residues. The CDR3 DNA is TGTGCCAGCGGGGACAGGGGGATAGATACGCAGTATTTT. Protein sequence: CASGDRGIDTQYF.

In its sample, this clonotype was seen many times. CDR3 in DNA: TGTGCCAGCAGCTTACCCCGGTTGGGGCTCAGCTCCTACAATGAGCAGTTCTTC. It encodes CASSLPRLGLSSYNEQFF. This chain connects TRBV7-8 to TRBJ2-1; D is possibly TRBD1 (5 bases). The CDR3 extends over 18 amino acids. The germline V gene has CDR1 SGHVS and CDR2 FQNEAQ. The ends were cut back, 2 bases at V and 0 bases at J, with 17 bases in the middle.

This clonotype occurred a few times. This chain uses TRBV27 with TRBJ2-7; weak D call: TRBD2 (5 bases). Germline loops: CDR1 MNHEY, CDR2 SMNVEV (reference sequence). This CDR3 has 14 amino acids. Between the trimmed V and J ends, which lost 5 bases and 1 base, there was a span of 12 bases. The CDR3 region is CASSPSSRSYEQYF. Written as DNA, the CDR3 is TGTGCCAGCAGTCCTTCTAGCCGATCCTACGAGCAGTACTTC.

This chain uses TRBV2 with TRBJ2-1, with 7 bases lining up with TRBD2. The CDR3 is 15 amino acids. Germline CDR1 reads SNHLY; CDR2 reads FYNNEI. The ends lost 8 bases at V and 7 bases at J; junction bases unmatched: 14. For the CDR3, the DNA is TGTGCCAGCGGGCGTCAAGCGGGAAGCCTTAATGAGCAGTTCTTC. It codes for CASGRQAGSLNEQFF.

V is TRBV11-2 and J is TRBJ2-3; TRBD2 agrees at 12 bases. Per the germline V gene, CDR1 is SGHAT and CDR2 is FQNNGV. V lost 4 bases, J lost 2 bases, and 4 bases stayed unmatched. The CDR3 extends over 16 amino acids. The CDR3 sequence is CASSSWTSGTTDTQYF. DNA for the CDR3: TGTGCCAGCAGCTCTTGGACTAGCGGGACCACAGATACGCAGTATTTT. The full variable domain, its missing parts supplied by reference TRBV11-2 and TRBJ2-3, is EAGVAQSPRYKIIEKRQSVAFWCNPISGHATLYWYQQILGQGPKLLIQFQNNGVVDDSQLPKDRFSAERLKGVDSTLKIQPAKLEDSAVYLCASSSWTSGTTDTQYFGPGTRLTVL.

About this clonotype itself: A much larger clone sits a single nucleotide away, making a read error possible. The CDR3 coding sequence is TGTGCCAGCGGGGGGCTGAGCTCCTGCAATGAGCAGTTCTTC. This encodes CASGGLSSCNEQFF. V and J are TRBV28 and TRBJ2-1, with D tentatively TRBD1 or TRBD2 (6 bases each). The germline gives CDR1 MDHEN, CDR2 SYDVKM. The CDR3 is 14 residues long.

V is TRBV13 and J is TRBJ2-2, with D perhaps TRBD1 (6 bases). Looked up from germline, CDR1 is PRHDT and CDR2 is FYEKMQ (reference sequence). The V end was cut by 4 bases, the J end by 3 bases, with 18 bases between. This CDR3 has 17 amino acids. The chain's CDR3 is CASSSYREGGDTGELFF. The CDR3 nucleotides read TGTGCCAGCAGCTCCTACAGAGAAGGGGGTGACACCGGGGAGCTGTTTTTT.

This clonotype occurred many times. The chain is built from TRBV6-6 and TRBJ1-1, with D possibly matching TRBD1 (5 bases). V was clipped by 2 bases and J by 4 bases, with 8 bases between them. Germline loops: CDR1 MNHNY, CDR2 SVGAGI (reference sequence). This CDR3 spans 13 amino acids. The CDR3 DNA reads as TGTGCCAGCAGTTACAACGGGGCCACTGAAGCTTTCTTT. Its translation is CASSYNGATEAFF.